These T cell receptor beta chains were read from a single sample in a study of OX40 agonist ivuxolimab in advanced cancers. Data came from immunoSEQ multiplex PCR; TCRdb stores just in-frame clones and leaves some out. The sample has 55,000 to 95,000 clones, around nine tenths seen once. The sequences come from CD4+ or CD8+ T cells sorted from blood, collected in a trial of the OX40 agonist ivuxolimab. The source is an adult with an advanced solid tumor such as melanoma, head and neck, liver or kidney cancer. Both conserved end residues are part of each CDR3. A D gene is named only where the DNA matches it firmly. Rows may omit the clone size; those that give it use once, few, many or a size class.

D: TRBD1
size: NA
V: TRBV10-3
J: TRBJ2-7
DNA: TGTGCCATCACCCCCAGGACAGGGGACCACGAGCAGTACTTC
CDR3: CAITPRTGDHEQYF

D: TRBD1
size: NA
V: TRBV29-1
J: TRBJ2-7
DNA: TGCAGCGCCACGGGACAGGGGTCTGTGGAGCAGTACTTC
CDR3: CSATGQGSVEQYF

D: TRBD1
size: NA
V: TRBV18
J: TRBJ2-7
DNA: TGTGCCAGCTCACCGAGGGGGAGTCGCCCGGGACAGGGTAACGAGCAGTACTTC
CDR3: CASSPRGSRPGQGNEQYF

D: NA
size: NA
V: TRBV4-2
J: TRBJ2-7
DNA: TGTGCCAGCAGTTACCAGGCGGGACCCTACGAGCAGTACTTC
CDR3: CASSYQAGPYEQYF

D: TRBD1
size: few
V: TRBV11-3
J: TRBJ2-1
DNA: TGTGCCAGCAGCCCTCGGGACAGGAGCTCCTACAATGAGCAGTTCTTC
CDR3: CASSPRDRSSYNEQFF

D: NA
size: NA
V: TRBV27
J: TRBJ1-2
DNA: TGTGCCAGCAAAGGGACCACCCTCTATGGCTACACCTTC
CDR3: CASKGTTLYGYTF

D: NA
size: NA
V: TRBV12-5
J: TRBJ2-1
DNA: TGTGCTAGTGGTTTGCTCTTAACGGGGCAGTCAGACAATGAGCAGTTCTTC
CDR3: CASGLLLTGQSDNEQFF

D: TRBD1
size: once
V: TRBV2
J: TRBJ2-1
DNA: TGTGCCAGCATAACTCTACAGGGGAGAAATGAGCAGTTCTTC
CDR3: CASITLQGRNEQFF

D: TRBD2
size: once
V: TRBV7-9
J: TRBJ2-5
DNA: TGTGCCAGCAGCTCCGGACTAGTCCAAGAGACCCAGTACTTC
CDR3: CASSSGLVQETQYF

D: TRBD1
size: NA
V: TRBV4-1
J: TRBJ2-7
DNA: TGCGCCAGCAGCCAAGAACGGGGACAGGGCTACGAGCAGTACTTC
CDR3: CASSQERGQGYEQYF

D: NA
size: NA
V: TRBV18
J: TRBJ1-1
DNA: TGTGCCAGCTCACCTTCGACAGGAACCATGAACACTGAAGCTTTCTTT
CDR3: CASSPSTGTMNTEAFF

D: NA
size: NA
V: TRBV6-6
J: TRBJ1-5
DNA: TGTGCCAGCAGTTACCCGTCCACGCCCCAGCATTTT
CDR3: CASSYPSTPQHF

D: TRBD1
size: NA
V: TRBV11-2
J: TRBJ1-6
DNA: TGTGCCAGCAGCTTGACAGGGTTAGGCTCACCCCTCCACTTT
CDR3: CASSLTGLGSPLHF

D: NA
size: NA
V: TRBV7-8
J: TRBJ2-7
DNA: TGTGCCAGCAGCGCAGGACAGCGTTCCGAGCAGTACTTC
CDR3: CASSAGQRSEQYF

D: NA
size: NA
V: TRBV5-1
J: TRBJ2-2
DNA: TGCGCCAGCAGCTTGAGTGTCTCAGGGGCGACCGGGGAGCTGTTTTTT
CDR3: CASSLSVSGATGELFF

D: TRBD2
size: NA
V: TRBV5-1
J: TRBJ2-5
DNA: TGCGCCAGCGGCCCACTAGCGGGGGCCCGGCGGGAGACCCAGTACTTC
CDR3: CASGPLAGARRETQYF

D: NA
size: once
V: TRBV5-1
J: TRBJ2-5
DNA: TGCGCCAGCAGCTTAGCCGACAGGTGGGGGACCCAGTACTTC
CDR3: CASSLADRWGTQYF

D: TRBD2
size: NA
V: TRBV5-4
J: TRBJ2-3
DNA: TGTGCCAGCAGCTACGAAACTAGCGGGAGGAATGGGTTT
CDR3: CASSYETSGRNGF

D: NA
size: NA
V: TRBV18
J: TRBJ2-3
DNA: TGTGCCAGCTCACCACGAGAAGATACGCAGTATTTT
CDR3: CASSPREDTQYF

D: TRBD2
size: NA
V: TRBV27
J: TRBJ2-7
DNA: TGTGCCAGCAGGGCACTGGCGGGAGTCTACGAGCAGTACTTC
CDR3: CASRALAGVYEQYF

D: NA
size: NA
V: TRBV18
J: TRBJ1-1
DNA: TGTGCCGGCTCGACGGGACACGGGAACACTGAAGCTTTCTTT
CDR3: CAGSTGHGNTEAFF

D: NA
size: NA
V: TRBV9
J: TRBJ2-2
DNA: TGTGCCAGCAGCGTAGTAGCCGGGAGACCCACCGGGGAGCTGTTTTTT
CDR3: CASSVVAGRPTGELFF

D: TRBD1
size: NA
V: TRBV14
J: TRBJ1-1
DNA: TGTGCCAGCAGCCGGGACAGGGGGGCAAACACTGAAGCTTTCTTT
CDR3: CASSRDRGANTEAFF

D: TRBD1
size: NA
V: TRBV5-4
J: TRBJ1-2
DNA: TGTGCCAGCAGCTTACAGGGGGCGCGAGGCTATGGCTACACCTTC
CDR3: CASSLQGARGYGYTF

D: NA
size: NA
V: TRBV30
J: TRBJ2-2
DNA: TGTGCCTGGAGTTTCGAGGTCGGGGAGCTGTTTTTT
CDR3: CAWSFEVGELFF

D: TRBD2
size: NA
V: TRBV28
J: TRBJ2-7
DNA: TGTGCCAGCAGTTCCCCCGGGACTAGGTGGGAGCAGTACTTC
CDR3: CASSSPGTRWEQYF

D: NA
size: few
V: TRBV6-1
J: TRBJ1-3
DNA: TGTGCCAGCAGTGAATCCAGGCCCGACATAAGCTCTGGAAACACCATATATTTT
CDR3: CASSESRPDISSGNTIYF

D: NA
size: once
V: TRBV29-1
J: TRBJ1-1
DNA: TGCAGCGCTGGGGGGACGACTGAAGCTTTCTTT
CDR3: CSAGGTTEAFF

D: TRBD1
size: NA
V: TRBV29-1
J: TRBJ1-1
DNA: TGCAGCGTTGCCGATTACAGGGGACGGCCTTTCTTT
CDR3: CSVADYRGRPFF

D: TRBD2
size: NA
V: TRBV11-2
J: TRBJ2-3
DNA: TGTGCCAGCAGCCAGTTGGCGCTAGCGGGAGTCACAGATACGCAGTATTTT
CDR3: CASSQLALAGVTDTQYF

D: NA
size: NA
V: TRBV2
J: TRBJ1-3
DNA: TGTGCCAGCAGGGGGGACATCAGCTCTGGAAACACCATATATTTT
CDR3: CASRGDISSGNTIYF

D: NA
size: NA
V: TRBV21-1
J: TRBJ2-7
DNA: TGTGCCAACTCCGGGACAGGCTCCTACGAGCAGTACTTC
CDR3: CANSGTGSYEQYF

D: NA
size: NA
V: TRBV18
J: TRBJ1-5
DNA: TGTGCCAGCTCAGGGGGTGGGGGTAATCAGCCCCAGCATTTT
CDR3: CASSGGGGNQPQHF

D: NA
size: NA
V: TRBV6-1
J: TRBJ2-7
DNA: TGTGCCAGCAGTGAACAACGGACGTCCTACGAGCAGTACTTC
CDR3: CASSEQRTSYEQYF

D: TRBD1
size: NA
V: TRBV18
J: TRBJ2-2
DNA: TGTGCCAGCTCAGTCGGACAGGGGGAAACCGGGGAGCTGTTTTTT
CDR3: CASSVGQGETGELFF

D: NA
size: NA
V: TRBV7-9
J: TRBJ1-1
DNA: TGTGCCGCCCGGGTGATGAACACTGAAGCTTTCTTT
CDR3: CAARVMNTEAFF

D: NA
size: few
V: TRBV19
J: TRBJ1-1
DNA: TGTGCCAGTAGTATAGAGGGGCAGGGGCACGCTTTCTTT
CDR3: CASSIEGQGHAFF

D: NA
size: NA
V: TRBV9
J: TRBJ2-7
DNA: TGTGCCAGCAGCACCGAACCCCTACTGGCAGGCGAGCAGTACTTC
CDR3: CASSTEPLLAGEQYF

D: NA
size: once
V: TRBV5-4
J: TRBJ1-1
DNA: TGTGCCAGCAGCTTGACGGGGGGCTGGAACACTGAAGCTTTCTTT
CDR3: CASSLTGGWNTEAFF

D: NA
size: NA
V: TRBV19
J: TRBJ2-5
DNA: TGTGCCAGTAGTATAGATCAGGCGGGTCCTGGAGAGACCCAGTACTTC
CDR3: CASSIDQAGPGETQYF

D: NA
size: once
V: TRBV7-9
J: TRBJ1-1
DNA: TGTGCCAGCAGCTTAGACCGGGGCGGGTACACTGAAGCTTTCTTT
CDR3: CASSLDRGGYTEAFF

D: NA
size: NA
V: TRBV5-1
J: TRBJ1-1
DNA: TGCGCCAGCAGCTTGGAGGGTCGGAGGGGGACTGAAGCTTTCTTT
CDR3: CASSLEGRRGTEAFF

D: TRBD2
size: NA
V: TRBV2
J: TRBJ2-2
DNA: TGTGCCAGCAGACTAGCGGGGGGGCTCGTCACCGGGGAGCTGTTTTTT
CDR3: CASRLAGGLVTGELFF

D: NA
size: few
V: TRBV9
J: TRBJ1-2
DNA: TGTGCCAGCAGCGTAGGGGTCACGAGCTACACCTTC
CDR3: CASSVGVTSYTF

D: NA
size: once
V: TRBV6-5
J: TRBJ2-1
DNA: TGTGCCAGCAGTTACAGCGGTAGCTCCTACAATGAGCAGTTCTTC
CDR3: CASSYSGSSYNEQFF

D: TRBD1
size: once
V: TRBV5-6
J: TRBJ2-1
DNA: TGTGCCAGCAGCTTGGCCGGGACAGGCTCCTACAATGAGCAGTTCTTC
CDR3: CASSLAGTGSYNEQFF

D: NA
size: NA
V: TRBV6-1
J: TRBJ1-2
DNA: TGTGCCAGCCTTAACCAAGGTGCTAACTATGGCTACACCTTC
CDR3: CASLNQGANYGYTF